The 32 T cell receptor beta chains below come from one sample, sequenced in a study of cytomegalovirus exposure and HLA in healthy donors. PCR was performed using 60 Vbeta and 13 Jbeta primers. Produced via immunoSEQ multiplex PCR; TCRdb's table is partial and in-frame only. This sample carries about 99,000 clones, about four fifths of them seen once, and the ten largest clones take under 4%. The sequencing sample was made of PBMCs. These TCRs come from a male donor in good health and CMV-seropositive.

The chain links TRBV11-2 to TRBJ2-7; 10 nucleotides match TRBD1. Germline loops: CDR1 SGHAT, CDR2 FQNNGV. The CDR3 length is 15 residues. Trimming at V came to 0 bases and at J to 4 bases, leaving 3 bases not matched to a gene. The CDR3 reads CASSLDKGQGYEQYF. The CDR3 region has the DNA TGTGCCAGCAGCTTAGATAAGGGACAGGGGTACGAGCAGTACTTC.

The J gene is TRBJ1-1, the V gene TRBV14; TRBD1 matches at 7 bases. The CDR3 consists of 15 residues. V was clipped by 1 base and J by 1 base; unmatched bases: 3. Germline V gene data show CDR1 as SGHDN and CDR2 as FVKESK. The CDR3 coding sequence is TGTGCCAGCAGCCAAGGGGACAGAACGAACACTGAAGCTTTCTTT. Protein sequence: CASSQGDRTNTEAFF.

V usage is TRBV30 and J usage is TRBJ1-4; D not certain. The CDR3 length is 15 residues. V shed 1 base and J shed 7 bases, with 16 bases lying between them. The germline CDR1 and CDR2 sequences are GTSNPN and SVGIG (reference sequence). The CDR3 is CAWSAPSISGEKLFF. The DNA for the CDR3 is TGTGCCTGGAGTGCCCCAAGTATTAGCGGTGAAAAACTGTTTTTT.

The gene calls are TRBV5-1 and TRBJ2-5, with TRBD1 as a possible D gene (5 bases). Trimming cost V 2 bases and J 0 bases, with 11 bases left between them. This CDR3 is built from 15 residues. Germline V gene sequence: CDR1 SGHRS, CDR2 YFSETQ. The DNA for the CDR3 is TGCGCCAGCAGCTTTTCGGCAGGGCACCAAGAGACCCAGTACTTC. This sequence encodes CASSFSAGHQETQYF.

The rearrangement links TRBV6-1 to TRBJ2-6, with D possibly matching TRBD1 (6 bases). The CDR3 spans 16 residues. Germline values: CDR1 MNHNS, CDR2 SASEGT. Trimming took 1 base from V and 3 from J, leaving 10 bases between them. In nucleotides, the CDR3 is TGTGCCAGCAGTGAAGGTCAGGGGCTTGGGGCCAACGTCCTGACTTTC. It specifies CASSEGQGLGANVLTF.

The chain employs TRBV11-2 and TRBJ2-7; TRBD1 is a possible D gene (6 bases). Trimming took 5 bases from V and 5 from J, leaving 22 bases between them. The CDR3 runs to 16 residues. Germline assignment: CDR1 SGHAT and CDR2 FQNNGV. The CDR3 region is CASSQGQGRMDNEQYF. The CDR3 coding sequence is TGTGCCAGCAGCCAGGGGCAGGGGAGAATGGATAACGAGCAGTACTTC.

The rearrangement joins TRBV4-1 to TRBJ2-2; D is perhaps TRBD2 (6 bases). V dropped 0 bases and J dropped 6 bases, with 11 bases sitting between them. Looked up from germline, CDR1 is MGHRA and CDR2 is YSYEKL. CDR3 length equals 15 residues. In DNA, the CDR3 is TGCGCCAGCAGCCAAGATTACCTAGCGCCCGGGGAGCTGTTTTTT. It translates to CASSQDYLAPGELFF.

V gene TRBV18 combines with J gene TRBJ2-7; D is perhaps TRBD1 (5 bases). Germline assignment: CDR1 KGHSH and CDR2 LQKENI. This CDR3 contains 14 residues. V dropped 0 bases and J dropped 0 bases, with 6 bases sitting between them. As DNA, the CDR3 is TGTGCCAGCTCACCACCAGGGGTCTCCTACGAGCAGTACTTC. As protein: CASSPPGVSYEQYF.

This clone has a handful of counts. The gene calls are TRBV7-9 and TRBJ2-2, with 10 nucleotides matching TRBD1. The CDR3 totals 15 residues. Germline CDR1 is SEHNR and CDR2 is FQNEAQ (reference sequence). J was trimmed by 6 bases and V by 5 bases; bases with no gene match: 6. The CDR3 nucleotides read TGTGCCAGCAGCCCCAAGGGACAGGGGTCCGGGGAGCTGTTTTTT. Translating gives CASSPKGQGSGELFF.

The chain links TRBV4-1 to TRBJ2-5; tentatively, D is TRBD1 (7 bases). The end of the DNA aligns better with TRBJ2-7, so the J call may be wrong. Germline V gene lookup returns CDR1 MGHRA and CDR2 YSYEKL. The CDR3 totals 15 residues. Written as DNA, the CDR3 is TGCGCCAGCAGCCAAGACAGGGGGGTACCCTACGAGCAGTACTTC. Its translation: CASSQDRGVPYEQYF.

The chain is built from TRBV15 and TRBJ1-4; 11 bases are shared with TRBD1. Germline assignment: CDR1 LNHNV and CDR2 YYDKDF (reference sequence). This CDR3 contains 15 residues. V trimming: 2 bases; J trimming: 15 bases; junction bases outside the gene matches: 11. This CDR3 is CATSRRTGGSRWMFF. CDR3 coding DNA: TGTGCCACCAGCAGAAGGACAGGGGGCTCGAGATGGATGTTTTTT.

In this sample, this clone turned up a few times. The genes are TRBV18 and TRBJ1-1, with D unclear. This CDR3 is 14 amino acids long. V gave up 1 base and J gave up 4 bases, with 10 bases separating them. Per germline, CDR1 KGHSH and CDR2 LQKENI. Here the CDR3 reads CASSPLEGGTEAFF. The CDR3 coding sequence is TGTGCCAGCTCACCACTGGAGGGAGGCACTGAAGCTTTCTTT.

A single count supports this clone. Mismatch with germline at one junction end may stem from a read error. This chain joins TRBV7-7 and TRBJ2-7; D is unresolved. Germline CDR1 and CDR2: SSHAT and FNYEAQ (reference sequence). CDR3 length equals 14 residues. The CDR3: CASSFSIDSYEQYF. CDR3 sequence (DNA): TGTGCTAGCAGCTTTTCCATAGACTCCTACGAGCAGTACTTC.

This chain connects TRBV4-3 to TRBJ1-2; 8 bases are a match to TRBD1. Germline-derived CDR1 and CDR2 are LGHNA and YSLEER. J lost 6 bases, V lost 0 bases, and 6 bases had no gene match. The CDR3 runs to 15 residues. The CDR3, as DNA: TGCGCCAGCAGCCAAGAATGGCCCAGGGGGCATGGCTACACCTTC. This gives the protein CASSQEWPRGHGYTF.

V and J are TRBV30 and TRBJ2-2; TRBD1 agrees at 8 bases. The CDR3 extends over 13 amino acids. J lost 6 bases, V lost 4 bases, and 4 bases had no gene match. The germline V gene encodes CDR1 GTSNPN and CDR2 SVGIG (reference sequence). The CDR3 sequence is CAWILQGAGELFF. CDR3 sequence (DNA): TGTGCCTGGATTCTACAGGGGGCCGGGGAGCTGTTTTTT.

CDR3 loop: CASSPAGGDQPQHF. The CDR3 nucleotides are TGTGCCAGCTCACCGGCGGGGGGCGATCAGCCCCAGCATTTT. The genes are TRBV18 and TRBJ1-5; a possible D gene is TRBD1 (6 bases). Germline values: CDR1 KGHSH, CDR2 LQKENI. There are 14 residues in the CDR3. The V end lost 3 bases, the J end lost 5 bases, and 11 bases lay between the germline ends.

The CDR3 loop is CATNRGHEQYF. CDR3 nucleotide sequence: TGTGCCACCAACAGGGGGCACGAGCAGTACTTC. This sequence joins TRBV28 and TRBJ2-7, with TRBD1 matching over 9 bases. The CDR3 totals 11 residues. CDR1 and CDR2 from the germline V gene are MDHEN and SYDVKM. With 10 bases clipped from V and 5 bases from J, the junction kept 3 bases outside the gene matches.

This clone occurred a few times. The rearrangement uses TRBV4-1 and TRBJ1-1; TRBD1 matches 7 bases. Losses at the gene ends were 0 bases for V and 11 bases for J; bases not matched to a gene: 9. The CDR3 extends over 14 amino acids. Germline V gives CDR1 MGHRA, CDR2 YSYEKL. The CDR3 DNA follows: TGCGCCAGCAGCCAAGAGACGACAGGGTTGATCGCTTTCTTT. Translation gives CASSQETTGLIAFF.

This chain connects TRBV19 to TRBJ2-2; no clear D gene. The V end lost 1 base, the J end lost 4 bases, and 4 bases lay between the germline ends. From germline, CDR1 is LNHDA and CDR2 SQIVND (reference sequence). The CDR3 length is 13 residues. The CDR3 here is CASSIVGTGELFF. The CDR3 DNA is TGTGCCAGTAGTATAGTCGGCACCGGGGAGCTGTTTTTT. The variable domain in full, with the rest retrieved from reference TRBV19 and TRBJ2-2, is DGGITQSPKYLFRKEGQNVTLSCEQNLNHDAMYWYRQDPGQGLRLIYYSQIVNDFQKGDIAEGYSVSREKKESFPLTVTSAQKNPTAFYLCASSIVGTGELFFGEGSRLTVL.

The gene calls are TRBV7-9 and TRBJ1-6, with 9 bases aligning to TRBD1. V was pared by 5 bases and J by 10 bases, with 6 bases of the junction left unmatched. This CDR3 has 14 residues. The germline V gene has CDR1 SEHNR and CDR2 FQNEAQ (reference sequence). The CDR3 DNA reads as TGTGCCAGCAGCCCGGACAGGGGAGGCTCACCCCTCCACTTT. Encoded protein: CASSPDRGGSPLHF.

The gene calls are TRBV5-6 and TRBJ2-7; 15 nucleotides line up with TRBD2. This CDR3 region has 15 residues. Trimming removed 4 bases from V and 3 bases from J; junction bases left unmatched: 2. Germline assignment: CDR1 SGHDT and CDR2 YYEEEE. The CDR3 sequence is CASSRGLAGGYEQYF. The CDR3 DNA sequence: TGTGCCAGCAGCCGGGGACTAGCGGGGGGCTACGAGCAGTACTTC.

CDR3 in DNA: TGTGCCAGCAGCTTGTCTGAGACCCAGTACTTC. Protein product: CASSLSETQYF. The J gene is TRBJ2-5, the V gene TRBV5-6; D call uncertain. Trimming removed 1 base at V and 5 bases at J, with 3 bases between. The CDR3 loop spans 11 amino acids. Germline values: CDR1 SGHDT, CDR2 YYEEEE.

This chain links TRBV4-2 with TRBJ1-1; maybe TRBD1 (5 bases). Trimming left V 3 bases short and J 4 bases short, with 12 bases between. The V gene's germline CDR1 is LGHNA and CDR2 YNFKEQ. The CDR3 contains 14 residues. This CDR3 reads CASSQSGVFTEAFF. The CDR3 nucleotides read TGTGCCAGCAGCCAGTCGGGGGTTTTCACTGAAGCTTTCTTT.

The chain employs TRBV6-1 and TRBJ1-5; TRBD1 aligns across 8 bases. This CDR3 comprises 13 residues. J was trimmed by 6 bases and V by 4 bases; bases with no gene match: 2. The germline CDR1 and CDR2 sequences are MNHNS and SASEGT. This CDR3 reads CASSGTGPQPQHF. The CDR3 region has the DNA TGTGCCAGCAGTGGGACAGGGCCTCAGCCCCAGCATTTT.

This clone was counted between two and nine times. CDR3 in DNA: TGCGCCAGCAGCCAAGATAGCCTGGGGGCTGGGAAGGGCTACACCTTC. This codes for CASSQDSLGAGKGYTF. V usage is TRBV4-1 and J usage is TRBJ1-2; perhaps TRBD1 as D (6 bases). Trimming cost V 0 bases and J 8 bases, with 19 bases left between them. This CDR3 has 16 amino acids. The germline CDR1 and CDR2 sequences are MGHRA and YSYEKL.

The V call is TRBV30, the J call TRBJ1-3, with no clear D. Germline V gene data show CDR1 as GTSNPN and CDR2 as SVGIG (reference sequence). V was pared by 7 bases and J by 0 bases, with 4 bases between. This CDR3 comprises 11 residues. CDR3 sequence reads: CASSSGNTIYF. Written as DNA, the CDR3 is TGTGCCTCCTCCTCTGGAAACACCATATATTTT. Full variable domain (rest looked up from reference TRBV30 and TRBJ1-3): SQTIHQWPATLVQPVGSPLSLECTVEGTSNPNLYWYRQAAGRGLQLLFYSVGIGQISSEVPQNLSASRPQDRQFILSSKKLLLSDSGFYLCASSSGNTIYFGEGSWLTVV.

The chain employs TRBV27 and TRBJ2-7; 9 nucleotides match TRBD1. Per germline, CDR1 MNHEY and CDR2 SMNVEV (reference sequence). The CDR3 sequence is 15 residues long. The trim removed 5 bases at V and 2 bases at J, leaving 7 bases unmatched. The CDR3 DNA is TGTGCCAGCAGTCGAGGGACAGGGCTTACCTACGAGCAGTACTTC. Translation gives CASSRGTGLTYEQYF.

This chain uses TRBV30 with TRBJ1-4; the D is unclear. This CDR3 has 15 residues. Germline V gives CDR1 GTSNPN, CDR2 SVGIG (reference sequence). V dropped 0 bases and J dropped 0 bases, with 8 bases sitting between them. The CDR3 region has the DNA TGTGCCTGGAGTGTACTTATCGCAACTAATGAAAAACTGTTTTTT. Translated, it gives CAWSVLIATNEKLFF.

This chain uses TRBV10-2 with TRBJ1-4; 11 bases map to TRBD1. The CDR3 consists of 14 residues. Germline V gives CDR1 WSHSY, CDR2 SAAADI. Germline trimming cut 5 bases from V and 8 bases from J; bases unmatched to any gene: 4. The CDR3 loop is CASSPDRGLEKLFF. CDR3 sequence (DNA): TGCGCCAGCAGTCCGGACAGGGGGCTGGAAAAACTGTTTTTT.

This chain uses TRBV12-1 with TRBJ1-2; TRBD1, the table's D call, was not compared with the DNA. TRBV12-1 is a known pseudogene. This CDR3 spans 18 amino acids. The CDR3 loop is CASSSPPTRQGRRYGYTF. The CDR3 nucleotides read TGTGCCAGCAGCTCACCCCCAACCCGACAGGGTCGGCGATATGGCTACACCTTC.

J is TRBJ1-1 and V is TRBV5-4, with TRBD1 matching 9 bases. J was trimmed by 0 bases and V by 7 bases; bases with no gene match: 10. CDR1 is SGHNT, CDR2 YYREEE, per germline (reference sequence). The CDR3 covers 16 residues. The CDR3 nucleotides read TGTGCCAGCCTGTTGACAGGGACAGGGTTGAACACTGAAGCTTTCTTT. Translating gives CASLLTGTGLNTEAFF.

The chain combines TRBV15 with TRBJ2-1; 12 bases are shared with TRBD2. Germline assignment: CDR1 LNHNV and CDR2 YYDKDF (reference sequence). Trimming took 1 base from V and 0 from J; bases not matched to a gene: 4. The CDR3 is 18 residues long. Here the CDR3 reads CATSRGLAGVSSYNEQFF. DNA of the CDR3: TGTGCCACCAGCAGAGGACTAGCGGGGGTCAGCTCCTACAATGAGCAGTTCTTC.